This TCR beta chain was identified during a study of blood T cell repertoires in COVID-19. Study-level background: The analysed material was cDNA or gDNA that came from T cells, B-cell-depleted T cells, or PBMCs.

Germline loops: CDR1 MNHEY, CDR2 SMNVEV (reference sequence). The CDR3 loop spans 11 amino acids. V lost 7 bases, J lost 6 bases, and 9 bases lay in between. The age range of participants was 18 to 89 years, with residence in about 25 US areas. Within 2 weeks of study entry, exposed participants had contacted a PCR-confirmed or clinician-diagnosed COVID-19 case. The data were produced by immunoSEQ multiplex PCR, yet TCRdb's version contains in-frame clones alone and is incomplete. The data show about 220,000 clones, nearly 90% seen once. This sequence was found in a man aged 25 to 45 who had been exposed to COVID-19. The rearrangement joins TRBV27 to TRBJ1-2, with D possibly matching TRBD1 (6 bases). The sample comprised PBMCs or T cells enriched from blood (not recorded which). CDR3 residues: CASKDRDGYTF. CDR3 nucleotide sequence: TGTGCCAGCAAGGACAGAGATGGCTACACCTTC.